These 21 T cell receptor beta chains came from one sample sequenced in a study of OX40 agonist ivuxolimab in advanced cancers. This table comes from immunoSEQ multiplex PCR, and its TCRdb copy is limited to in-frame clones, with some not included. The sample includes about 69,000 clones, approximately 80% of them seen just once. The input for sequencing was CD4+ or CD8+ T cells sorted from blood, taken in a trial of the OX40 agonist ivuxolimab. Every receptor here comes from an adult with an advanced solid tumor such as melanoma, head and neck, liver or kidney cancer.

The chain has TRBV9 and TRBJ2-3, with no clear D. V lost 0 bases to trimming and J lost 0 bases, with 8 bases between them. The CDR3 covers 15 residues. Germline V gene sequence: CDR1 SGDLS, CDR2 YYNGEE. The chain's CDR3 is CASSVEPRSTDTQYF. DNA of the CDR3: TGTGCCAGCAGCGTAGAGCCCAGGAGCACAGATACGCAGTATTTT.

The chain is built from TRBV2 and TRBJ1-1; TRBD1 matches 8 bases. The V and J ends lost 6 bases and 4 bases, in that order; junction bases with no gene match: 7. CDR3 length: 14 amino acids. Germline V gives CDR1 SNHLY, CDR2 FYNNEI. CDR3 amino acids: CASRPQGAGTEAFF. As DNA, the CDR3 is TGTGCCAGCAGACCCCAGGGGGCGGGCACTGAAGCTTTCTTT.

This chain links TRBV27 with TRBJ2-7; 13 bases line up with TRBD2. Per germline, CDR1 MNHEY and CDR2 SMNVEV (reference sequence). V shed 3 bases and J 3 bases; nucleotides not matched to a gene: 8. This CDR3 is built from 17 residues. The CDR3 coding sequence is TGTGCCAGCAGTTTCGACGGACTAGCGGGAGACCTCTACGAGCAGTACTTC. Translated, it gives CASSFDGLAGDLYEQYF.

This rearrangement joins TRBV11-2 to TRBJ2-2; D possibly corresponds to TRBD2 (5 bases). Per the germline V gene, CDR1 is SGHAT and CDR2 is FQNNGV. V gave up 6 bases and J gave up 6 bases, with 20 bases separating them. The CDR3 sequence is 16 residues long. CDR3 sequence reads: CASRPGWGTVAGELFF. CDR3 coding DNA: TGTGCCAGCAGGCCGGGGTGGGGAACGGTGGCCGGGGAGCTGTTTTTT.

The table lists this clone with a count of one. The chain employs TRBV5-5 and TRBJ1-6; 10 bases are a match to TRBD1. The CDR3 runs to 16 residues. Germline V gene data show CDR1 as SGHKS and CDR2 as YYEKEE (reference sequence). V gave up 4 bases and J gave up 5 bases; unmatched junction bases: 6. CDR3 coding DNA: TGTGCCAGCAGCCGACAGGGGGCGATCGATAATTCACCCCTCCACTTT. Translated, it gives CASSRQGAIDNSPLHF.

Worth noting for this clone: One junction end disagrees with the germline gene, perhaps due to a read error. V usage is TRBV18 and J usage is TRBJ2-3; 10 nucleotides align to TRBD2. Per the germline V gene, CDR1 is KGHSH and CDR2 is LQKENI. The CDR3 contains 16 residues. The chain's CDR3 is CASSPLAGTSTDTQYF. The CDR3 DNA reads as TGTGCCAGCTCGCCACTAGCGGGGACCAGCACAGATACGCAGTATTTT.

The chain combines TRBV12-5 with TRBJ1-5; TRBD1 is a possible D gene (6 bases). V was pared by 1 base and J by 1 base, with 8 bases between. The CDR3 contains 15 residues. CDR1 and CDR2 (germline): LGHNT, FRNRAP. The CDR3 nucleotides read TGTGCTAGTGGTTTGGCAGGGGTGAGCAATCAGCCCCAGCATTTT. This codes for CASGLAGVSNQPQHF.

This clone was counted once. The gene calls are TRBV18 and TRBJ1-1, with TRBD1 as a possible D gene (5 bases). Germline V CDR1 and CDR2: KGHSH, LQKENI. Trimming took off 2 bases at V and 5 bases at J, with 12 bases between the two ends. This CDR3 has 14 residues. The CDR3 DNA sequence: TGTGCCAGCTCACCAGGGGGACTGCCGACTGAAGCTTTCTTT. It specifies CASSPGGLPTEAFF.

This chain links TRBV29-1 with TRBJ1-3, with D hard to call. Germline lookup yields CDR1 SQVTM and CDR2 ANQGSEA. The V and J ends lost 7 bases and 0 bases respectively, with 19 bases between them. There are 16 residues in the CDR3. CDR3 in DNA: TGCAGCGCCCTCTCGAGGGCAGGCCACTCTGGAAACACCATATATTTT. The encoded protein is CSALSRAGHSGNTIYF. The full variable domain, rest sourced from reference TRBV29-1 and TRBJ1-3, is SAVISQKPSRDICQRGTSLTIQCQVDSQVTMMFWYRQQPGQSLTLIATANQGSEATYESGFVIDKFPISRPNLTFSTLTVSNMSPEDSSIYLCSALSRAGHSGNTIYFGEGSWLTVV.

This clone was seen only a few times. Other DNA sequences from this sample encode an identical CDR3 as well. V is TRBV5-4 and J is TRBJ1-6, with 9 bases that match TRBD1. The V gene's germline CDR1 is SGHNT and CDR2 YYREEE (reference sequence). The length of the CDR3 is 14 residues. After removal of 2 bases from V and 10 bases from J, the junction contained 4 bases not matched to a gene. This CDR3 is CASSLDRGSSPLHF. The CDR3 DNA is TGTGCCAGCAGCTTAGACAGGGGGTCATCACCCCTCCACTTT. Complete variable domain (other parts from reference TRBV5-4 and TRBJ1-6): ETGVTQSPTHLIKTRGQQVTLRCSSQSGHNTVSWYQQALGQGPQFIFQYYREEENGRGNFPPRFSGLQFPNYSSELNVNALELDDSALYLCASSLDRGSSPLHFGNGTRLTVT.

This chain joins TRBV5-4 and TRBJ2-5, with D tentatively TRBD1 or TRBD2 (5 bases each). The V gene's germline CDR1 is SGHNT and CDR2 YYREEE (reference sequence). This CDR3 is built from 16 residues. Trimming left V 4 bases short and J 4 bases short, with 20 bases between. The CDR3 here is CASSPKERGQRETQYF. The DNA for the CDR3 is TGTGCCAGCAGCCCCAAGGAGAGGGGCCAGCGAGAGACCCAGTACTTC.

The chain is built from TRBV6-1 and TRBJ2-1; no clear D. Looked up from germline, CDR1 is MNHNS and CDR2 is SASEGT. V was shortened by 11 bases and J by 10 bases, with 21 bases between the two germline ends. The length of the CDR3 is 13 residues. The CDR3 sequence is CASSGVVTAEQFF. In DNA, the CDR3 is TGTGCCTCCTCCGGAGTGGTAACGGCAGAGCAGTTCTTC.

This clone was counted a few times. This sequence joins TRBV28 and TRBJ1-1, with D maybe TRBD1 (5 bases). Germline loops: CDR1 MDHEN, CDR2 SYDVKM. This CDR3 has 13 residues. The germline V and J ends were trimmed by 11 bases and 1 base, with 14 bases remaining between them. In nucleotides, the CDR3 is TGTGCCGGCCAGGGTCGGGCGAACACTGAAGCTTTCTTT. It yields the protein CAGQGRANTEAFF.

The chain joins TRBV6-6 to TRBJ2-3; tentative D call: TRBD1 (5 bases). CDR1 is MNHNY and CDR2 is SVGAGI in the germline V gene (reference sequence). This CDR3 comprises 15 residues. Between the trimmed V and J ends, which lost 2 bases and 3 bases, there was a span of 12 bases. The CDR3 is CASSYQGLGTDTQYF. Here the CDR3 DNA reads TGTGCCAGCAGTTACCAGGGTTTGGGGACAGATACGCAGTATTTT.

The CDR3 sequence: CASSSGGLAYEQYF. As DNA, the CDR3 is TGTGCCAGCAGTTCCGGGGGCCTTGCCTACGAGCAGTACTTC. The V and J genes are TRBV28 and TRBJ2-7; the D call may be TRBD1 or TRBD2 (6 bases each). With 4 bases removed from V and 2 bases from J, the gap between germline ends came to 12 bases. The CDR3 is 14 amino acids. Germline V CDR1 and CDR2: MDHEN, SYDVKM.

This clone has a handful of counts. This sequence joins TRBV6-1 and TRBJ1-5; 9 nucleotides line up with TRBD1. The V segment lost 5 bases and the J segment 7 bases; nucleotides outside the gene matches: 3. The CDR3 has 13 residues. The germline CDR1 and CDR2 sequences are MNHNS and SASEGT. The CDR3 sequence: CASSNRGRQPQHF. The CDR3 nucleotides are TGTGCCAGCAGTAACAGGGGGCGGCAGCCCCAGCATTTT.

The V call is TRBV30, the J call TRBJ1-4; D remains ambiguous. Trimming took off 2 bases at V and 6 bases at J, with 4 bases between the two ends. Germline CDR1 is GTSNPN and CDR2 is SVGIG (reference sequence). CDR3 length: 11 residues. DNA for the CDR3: TGTGCCTGGAGTCCCGATGAAAAACTGTTTTTT. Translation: CAWSPDEKLFF.

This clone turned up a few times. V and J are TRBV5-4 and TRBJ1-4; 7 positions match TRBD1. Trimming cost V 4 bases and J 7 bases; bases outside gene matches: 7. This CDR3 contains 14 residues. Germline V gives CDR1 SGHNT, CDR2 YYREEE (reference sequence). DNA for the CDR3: TGTGCCAGCAGCGCACAGGGGAGGGGTGAAAAACTGTTTTTT. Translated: CASSAQGRGEKLFF.

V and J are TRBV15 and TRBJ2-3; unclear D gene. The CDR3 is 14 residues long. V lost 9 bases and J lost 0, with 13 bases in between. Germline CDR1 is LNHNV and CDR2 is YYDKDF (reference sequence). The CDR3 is CATNNPSSTDTQYF. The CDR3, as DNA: TGTGCCACTAACAACCCCTCTAGCACAGATACGCAGTATTTT. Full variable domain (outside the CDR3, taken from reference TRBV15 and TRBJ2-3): DAMVIQNPRYQVTQFGKPVTLSCSQTLNHNVMYWYQQKSSQAPKLLFHYYDKDFNNEADTPDNFQSRRPNTSFCFLDIRSPGLGDTAMYLCATNNPSSTDTQYFGPGTRLTVL.

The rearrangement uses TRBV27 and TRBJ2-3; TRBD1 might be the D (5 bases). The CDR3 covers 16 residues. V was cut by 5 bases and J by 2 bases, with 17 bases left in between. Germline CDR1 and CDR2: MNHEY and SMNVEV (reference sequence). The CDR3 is CASSPPMGLLTDTQYF. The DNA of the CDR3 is TGTGCCAGCAGTCCCCCGATGGGGCTACTCACAGATACGCAGTATTTT.

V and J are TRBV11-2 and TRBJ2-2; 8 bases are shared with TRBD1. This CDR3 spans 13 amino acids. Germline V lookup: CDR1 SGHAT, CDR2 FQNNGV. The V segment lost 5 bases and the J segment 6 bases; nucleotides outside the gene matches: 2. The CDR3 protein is CASSQTGAGELFF. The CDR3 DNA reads TGTGCCAGCAGCCAGACAGGGGCCGGGGAGCTGTTTTTT.